The T cell receptor beta chain under discussion was sequenced for a study of T cells in Graves' hyperthyroidism and ophthalmopathy. The overall study: Peripheral blood was secured at the point of initial diagnosis, before any treatment. Regarding the study as a whole: By a 13 V-J model, ophthalmopathy was set apart from stable hyperthyroidism. Blood samples included most of the expanded thyroid clonotypes exceeding 0.001.

Amplification targeted TCR beta CDR3 regions from RNA transcripts. A first-round RT-PCR of the TCR CDR3 used the HTBI primer set. One entry per CDR3 protein results from TCRdb running MiXCR on the multiplex PCR reads. The table shows hundreds of thousands of distinct CDR3 sequences, with about a fifth occurring only once. V was clipped by 5 bases and J by 3 bases, with 11 bases between them. The V gene's germline CDR1 is MNHEY and CDR2 SMNVEV (reference sequence). The CDR3 sequence is 14 residues long. Clinical symptoms, serum thyroxine, TRAb, thyroid ultrasound and orbital computed tomography established diagnosis. This clonotype was observed many times. Its antigen is not identified.

The sequencing input was blood. The V and J genes are TRBV27 and TRBJ2-1; D not resolved. The receptor's source is a man aged 25-45 years with Graves' ophthalmopathy. The CDR3 reads CASSESKFYNEQFF. CDR3 nucleotides: TGTGCCAGCAGTGAAAGTAAGTTCTACAATGAGCAGTTCTTC.